The rows below give T cell receptor beta chains drawn from one sample of a study of shared clonotypes between healthy human individuals. Sequencing was performed with immunoSEQ multiplex PCR; in TCRdb, only in-frame clones are kept and a portion is missing. There are roughly 1 million clones in the sample; around 74% occur only once, and about 1.4% lies in the top ten. The specimen was memory CD4+ T cells sorted from blood. The source of these receptors is a man between 18 and 29 years old in good health. Both conserved end residues are trimmed from each CDR3.

v_call	cdr3_aa
TRBV2	ASVHSISRDSLRSSYEQY
TRBV19	ASSPQGTMNTEAF
TRBV7-2	ASRRLAGGPQY
TRBV10-3	ATTSGGYQETQY
TRBV6-1	ASSVLAGTNEQF
TRBV6-1	ASTLGGNTIY
TRBV10-2	ASSEHVGQPNTGELF
TRBV6-5	ASKPGLALVEQF
TRBV11-2	ASSLGIATHNEQF
TRBV5-1	ASSASDYGYT
TRBV11-2	ASSLDRESSANKNIQY
TRBV2	ASSDLTTGVEQY
TRBV11-2	ASSLVRGSEAF
TRBV5-5	ASSSRQGIYT
TRBV30	AWSSPLFPGELF
TRBV7-3	ASSSTGTNTEAF
TRBV7-2	ASSPGLVLHKDTQY
TRBV14	ASSQELSGTKGGQPQH
TRBV29-1	SVSRGARETQY
TRBV10-1	ASSGSAPTYEQY
TRBV18	ASSPLGSGELF
TRBV18	ASSPPTGIEAF
TRBV18	ASSPRGTDTQY
TRBV4-1	ASSQLVTGGDTQY
TRBV7-9	ASSWSGKETQY
TRBV6-5	ASSWDQSYEQY
TRBV13	ASSKQGRLSGREKLF
TRBV7-2	ASSLNQGSRSPLH
TRBV2	ASSEWEKTQY
TRBV6-6	ASSYSPGGQF
TRBV7-3	ASSPGTAQETQY
TRBV30	AWSGTGVVYGHT
TRBV2	ASSRDSLNYGYT
TRBV12-2	ASRLARGQGKY
TRBV19	ASRRPGTGDYGYT
TRBV29-1	SGNAPGGSRNEQF
TRBV7-2	ASSQAGYEQY
TRBV5-4	ASSPGGQGPTNEKLF
TRBV7-2	ASSSSTSGRADTQY
TRBV27	ASSLWGRGTGELF
TRBV6-5	ASSSSTGNYEQY
TRBV19	ASSIVGDPYSNQPQH
TRBV6-6	ASSYGDRVEQPQH
TRBV7-2	ASSFFGQGETQY
TRBV10-2	ASSDVQYNSPLH
TRBV11-2	ASSLGGLAQETQY
TRBV7-2	ASSRAQGARGTEAF
TRBV7-7	ASSLGAATDTQY
TRBV12-5	ASGSGQGADQPQH
TRBV6-6	ASSSEFGYT
TRBV5-1	ASSRTRQGSIDTGELF
TRBV6-6	ASRTTGGIKNQPQH
TRBV5-1	ASSFIGVREAF
TRBV6-6	ASSYIGTGRGEQF
TRBV30	AWSGGTYGNQPQH
TRBV13	ASSLRVGEQF
TRBV10-3	AISESGGRGHYNEQF
TRBV7-7	ASSLITSGAQETQY